The 19 T cell receptor beta chains given below trace back to one sample, sequenced in a study of shared clonotypes between healthy human individuals (dated by TCRdb to 2020 to 2022). Library creation used the immunoSEQ multiplex PCR assay. The table was pulled from immuneACCESS by TCRdb, which kept in-frame rearrangements only. Such tables lose some clones; where checked, under half of the loss comes from unresolved V genes, and the rest has no known cause. Within this sample are over 100,000 clones, with 68% of them counted one time only. Jointly, the top ten make up about a quarter of the sample. Specimen: memory CD8+ T cells sorted from blood. Interpreted using the paper, the cell subset or site label stands for: CD45RO+ cells pooled with CCR7-negative TemRA cells. All receptors derive from a woman in her twenties or thirties in good health.

The rearrangement joins TRBV5-1 to TRBJ1-4; 11 nucleotides line up with TRBD1. Germline assignment: CDR1 SGHRS and CDR2 YFSETQ. The J segment lost 9 bases and the V segment lost 7 bases, leaving 8 bases of the junction unmatched. The CDR3 has 14 amino acids. The CDR3 region is CASHPGTGGQKLFF. The CDR3 DNA sequence: TGCGCCAGCCACCCCGGGACAGGGGGACAAAAACTGTTTTTT.

The chain has TRBV29-1 and TRBJ1-2; D possibly corresponds to TRBD1 (6 bases). V lost 0 bases, J lost 3 bases, and 17 bases lay in between. The CDR3 runs 16 residues. The germline V gene encodes CDR1 SQVTM and CDR2 ANQGSEA. The CDR3 region has the DNA TGCAGCGTTGAAGATCCTCCGCGACAGGCAGACTATGGCTACACCTTC. This codes for CSVEDPPRQADYGYTF.

Many counts were recorded for this clone. The gene calls are TRBV15 and TRBJ1-1, with D unresolved. Germline assignment: CDR1 LNHNV and CDR2 YYDKDF (reference sequence). This CDR3 contains 13 residues. Deletions cut 2 bases from V and 5 bases from J, with 9 bases between. The CDR3 sequence: CATSRRGGTEAFF. For the CDR3, the DNA is TGTGCCACCAGCAGACGTGGAGGGACTGAAGCTTTCTTT.

Written as DNA, the CDR3 is TGTGCCAGCAGTCCATTGGGACTAGCGGGCGGCACAGATACGCAGTATTTT. Its protein product is CASSPLGLAGGTDTQYF. The chain uses TRBV28 and TRBJ2-3, with 12 bases identical to TRBD2. The CDR3 sequence is 17 residues long. J was trimmed by 1 base and V by 5 bases; bases with no gene match: 7. The germline CDR1 and CDR2 sequences are MDHEN and SYDVKM.

V and J are TRBV19 and TRBJ2-1; 7 bases fit TRBD1. The CDR3 is 16 residues long. The junction had 9 bases not matched to a gene; V was cut back by 4 bases and J by 3 bases. Germline V gene sequence: CDR1 LNHDA, CDR2 SQIVND (reference sequence). CDR3: CASSTRQGAIYNEQFF. CDR3 sequence (DNA): TGTGCCAGTAGTACCCGACAGGGTGCTATCTACAATGAGCAGTTCTTC. The full variable domain, in which reference TRBV19 and TRBJ2-1 provide the parts outside the CDR3, is DGGITQSPKYLFRKEGQNVTLSCEQNLNHDAMYWYRQDPGQGLRLIYYSQIVNDFQKGDIAEGYSVSREKKESFPLTVTSAQKNPTAFYLCASSTRQGAIYNEQFFGPGTRLTVL.

A single count supports this clone. The chain couples TRBV5-1 to TRBJ1-1, with 10 bases fitting TRBD1. Trimming removed 4 bases from V and 4 bases from J; junction bases left unmatched: 13. This CDR3 spans 17 amino acids. Germline CDR1 reads SGHRS; CDR2 reads YFSETQ. The CDR3 region has the DNA TGCGCCAGCAGCCCGTTAGACAGGGGGCAGTTTACCACTGAAGCTTTCTTT. Its protein is CASSPLDRGQFTTEAFF.

V and J are TRBV27 and TRBJ1-4; 7 nucleotides agree with TRBD1. Germline CDR1 reads MNHEY; CDR2 reads SMNVEV (reference sequence). CDR3 length: 17 amino acids. The ends lost 8 bases at V and 5 bases at J; junction bases unmatched: 17. In DNA, the CDR3 is TGTGCCAGCGCCAAGGGGGCGCTTCCTCAGGGGAATGAAAAACTGTTTTTT. The encoded protein is CASAKGALPQGNEKLFF.

CDR3 protein: CSAPYGSPFF. In DNA form, the CDR3 reads TGCAGTGCTCCATACGGGTCTCCGTTCTTC. The V and J genes are TRBV20-1 and TRBJ2-1; unclear D gene. CDR1 and CDR2 from the germline V gene are DFQATT and SNEGSKA (reference sequence). This CDR3 comprises 10 residues. Trimming cost V 5 bases and J 15 bases, with 14 bases left between them.

The chain has TRBV25-1 and TRBJ2-3, with 7 bases that match TRBD1. The junction had 12 bases not matched to a gene; V was cut back by 4 bases and J by 8 bases. CDR3 length: 15 residues. Germline V gives CDR1 MGHDK, CDR2 SYGVNS. The CDR3 nucleotides are TGTGCCAGCAGTGGGGACAGCAACTCCTTTGGTACGCAGTATTTT. Translating it yields CASSGDSNSFGTQYF.

The chain uses TRBV27 and TRBJ2-5; 10 bases line up with TRBD2. V lost 4 bases and J lost 4; bases outside the gene matches: 9. The CDR3 consists of 16 residues. Germline V gene data show CDR1 as MNHEY and CDR2 as SMNVEV (reference sequence). CDR3 DNA: TGTGCCAGCAGTTCGGGGACTAGCGTTGGCGGAGAGACCCAGTACTTC. Amino acids: CASSSGTSVGGETQYF.

This clone has only a few counts. For the CDR3, the DNA is TGTGCCAGCGCGGGGCAGGGTCCCTACAATGAGCAGTTCTTC. It specifies CASAGQGPYNEQFF. The chain recombines TRBV6-5 with TRBJ2-1, with D possibly TRBD2 on 6 matching bases. The CDR3 sequence is 14 residues long. Germline lookup yields CDR1 MNHEY and CDR2 SVGAGI. V was trimmed by 8 bases and J by 2 bases, leaving 13 bases between them.

The chain uses TRBV28 and TRBJ1-2, with D perhaps matching TRBD1 (5 bases). V was trimmed by 3 bases and J by 2 bases, leaving 10 bases between them. Germline V gene lookup returns CDR1 MDHEN and CDR2 SYDVKM. The length of the CDR3 is 14 residues. CDR3 sequence: CASSFVGGNYGYTF. The CDR3 DNA follows: TGTGCCAGCAGTTTCGTGGGGGGGAACTATGGCTACACCTTC.

The CDR3 spells CASSFGAGHNEQFF. In nucleotides, the CDR3 is TGTGCCAGCAGTTTCGGAGCGGGCCACAATGAGCAGTTCTTC. The gene calls are TRBV27 and TRBJ2-1, with D possibly TRBD2 on 6 matching bases. V gave up 3 bases and J gave up 5 bases, with 11 bases separating them. This CDR3 region has 14 residues. Looked up from germline, CDR1 is MNHEY and CDR2 is SMNVEV (reference sequence).

The V and J genes are TRBV9 and TRBJ1-5, with D possibly being TRBD1 (5 bases). V gave up 7 bases and J gave up 6 bases, with 17 bases separating them. Germline values: CDR1 SGDLS, CDR2 YYNGEE. The CDR3 has 14 residues. CDR3 loop: CASALGGSGQPQHF. DNA for the CDR3: TGTGCCAGCGCCCTGGGGGGTTCGGGTCAGCCCCAGCATTTT.

This rearrangement joins TRBV7-8 to TRBJ2-1, with 13 bases identical to TRBD2. CDR1 is SGHVS, CDR2 FQNEAQ, per germline. The V gene end was trimmed by 8 bases and the J gene end by 0 bases; junction bases not matched to a gene: 7. CDR3 size: 17 residues. The CDR3 loop reads CASGPGTSGISYNEQFF. The CDR3 DNA sequence: TGTGCCAGCGGTCCGGGGACTAGCGGGATCTCCTACAATGAGCAGTTCTTC.

In its sample, this clone was seen many times. The chain uses TRBV14 and TRBJ2-7; D is possibly TRBD1 (6 bases). The germline V and J ends were trimmed by 4 bases and 4 bases, with 20 bases remaining between them. The CDR3 has 16 amino acids. Germline CDR1 and CDR2: SGHDN and FVKESK. The CDR3, as DNA: TGTGCCAGCAGCCCCATGATGGCAGGGGACGAATACGAGCAGTACTTC. This codes for CASSPMMAGDEYEQYF.

This clone came up once. This sequence joins TRBV5-1 and TRBJ2-7; TRBD1 is a possible D gene (5 bases). The CDR3 has 13 amino acids. Per germline, CDR1 SGHRS and CDR2 YFSETQ. The V gene lost 5 bases and the J gene lost 0 bases, with 9 bases spanning the gap. The CDR3 DNA is TGCGCCAGCAGGAGGACATACTCCTACGAGCAGTACTTC. It codes for CASRRTYSYEQYF.

The rearrangement uses TRBV7-9 and TRBJ1-2, with 9 bases aligning to TRBD1. The ends lost 3 bases at V and 6 bases at J; junction bases unmatched: 8. Germline V gene data show CDR1 as SEHNR and CDR2 as FQNEAQ (reference sequence). The CDR3 consists of 15 residues. CDR3 residues: CASSLTGTGFNGYTF. The CDR3, as DNA: TGTGCCAGCAGCTTGACCGGGACAGGGTTTAATGGCTACACCTTC.

This clone was detected only a few times. The chain recombines TRBV2 with TRBJ1-4; maybe TRBD1 (5 bases). V was pared by 5 bases and J by 5 bases, with 12 bases between. The CDR3 totals 14 residues. Germline V gene sequence: CDR1 SNHLY, CDR2 FYNNEI. Written as DNA, the CDR3 is TGTGCCAGCAGTCCGGGACTGACGAATGAAAAACTGTTTTTT. It yields the protein CASSPGLTNEKLFF. The full variable domain, in which reference TRBV2 and TRBJ1-4 provide the parts outside the CDR3, is EPEVTQTPSHQVTQMGQEVILRCVPISNHLYFYWYRQILGQKVEFLVSFYNNEISEKSEIFDDQFSVERPDGSNFTLKIRSTKLEDSAMYFCASSPGLTNEKLFFGSGTQLSVL.